The 15 T cell receptor beta chains presented below share a single source sample, sequenced in a study of cytomegalovirus exposure and HLA in healthy donors. Amplification used 60 Vbeta primers and 13 Jbeta primers. Data came from immunoSEQ multiplex PCR; TCRdb stores just in-frame clones and leaves some out. Among 150,000 or so clones, approximately 81% were seen once, and the ten largest hold about 1.5%. Sequencing used PBMCs. Every receptor here comes from a man aged 45-60 years in good health and CMV-seropositive.

This rearrangement joins TRBV5-4 to TRBJ1-4; 8 bases line up with TRBD1. The CDR3 is 16 residues long. Unmatched junction bases numbered 14, after V lost 6 bases and J lost 7 bases. Germline-derived CDR1 and CDR2 are SGHNT and YYREEE (reference sequence). This CDR3 reads CASTDLGDRGGEKLFF. CDR3 nucleotides: TGTGCCAGCACCGACCTGGGAGACAGGGGTGGTGAAAAACTGTTTTTT.

This sequence joins TRBV7-2 and TRBJ2-5; D is uncertain. The J call may be in error: the DNA end matches TRBJ2-7 better. Germline lookup yields CDR1 SGHTA and CDR2 FQGNSA. This CDR3 has 13 residues. Here the CDR3 DNA reads TGTGCCAGCAGCTTCGAAAGCTCCTACGAGCAGTACTTC. It codes for CASSFESSYEQYF.

The chain combines TRBV2 with TRBJ1-1; possible D gene TRBD1, 5 bases. Deletions cut 7 bases from V and 1 base from J, with 10 bases between. The germline gives CDR1 SNHLY, CDR2 FYNNEI. The CDR3 is 13 residues long. CDR3 nucleotides: TGTGCCAGCAACCAGGGCCCGAACACTGAAGCTTTCTTT. Encoded protein: CASNQGPNTEAFF.

The chain carries TRBV5-1 and TRBJ1-2; TRBD1 matches 9 bases. This CDR3 has 14 amino acids. With 4 bases clipped from V and 4 bases from J, the junction kept 5 bases outside the gene matches. The germline V gene encodes CDR1 SGHRS and CDR2 YFSETQ. In DNA, the CDR3 is TGCGCCAGCAGCGGGGGACAGGGAGGCTATGGCTACACCTTC. Translated, it gives CASSGGQGGYGYTF. The variable domain in full, completed from reference TRBV5-1 and TRBJ1-2, reads KAGVTQTPRYLIKTRGQQVTLSCSPISGHRSVSWYQQTPGQGLQFLFEYFSETQRNKGNFPGRFSGRQFSNSRSEMNVSTLELGDSALYLCASSGGQGGYGYTFGSGTRLTVV.

This clone showed up just a few times. J is TRBJ2-7 and V is TRBV9, with 10 bases identical to TRBD1. Germline V gene data show CDR1 as SGDLS and CDR2 as YYNGEE. The CDR3 totals 14 residues. Trimming took 0 bases from V and 3 from J; bases not matched to a gene: 0. The CDR3 protein is CASSVGDRGYEQYF. CDR3 DNA: TGTGCCAGCAGCGTAGGGGACAGGGGCTACGAGCAGTACTTC.

V usage is TRBV7-9 and J usage is TRBJ2-1, with a possible D match to TRBD2 (5 bases). Trimming removed 1 base at V and 0 bases at J, with 13 bases between. CDR3 length equals 17 residues. CDR1 SEHNR and CDR2 FQNEAQ come from the germline V gene (reference sequence). CDR3 loop: CASSLVGGLSSYNEQFF. The CDR3 DNA follows: TGTGCCAGCAGCTTAGTTGGCGGGCTAAGCTCCTACAATGAGCAGTTCTTC.

In DNA, the CDR3 is TGTGCCAGCAGTTATTTAGGGGGAACTAACTATGGCTACACCTTC. Encoded protein: CASSYLGGTNYGYTF. The chain links TRBV6-5 to TRBJ1-2; D is possibly TRBD1 (6 bases). With 3 bases removed from V and 0 bases from J, the gap between germline ends came to 11 bases. Looked up from germline, CDR1 is MNHEY and CDR2 is SVGAGI. The CDR3 is 15 amino acids.

This rearrangement joins TRBV28 to TRBJ1-3; D unresolved. The CDR3 extends over 11 amino acids. V lost 3 bases and J 7 bases, leaving 4 bases between the germline ends. The V gene's germline CDR1 is MDHEN and CDR2 SYDVKM. In DNA form, the CDR3 reads TGTGCCAGCAGTTTGCGGAACACCATATATTTT. This codes for CASSLRNTIYF.

The chain recombines TRBV9 with TRBJ2-3; D gene unclear. Looked up from germline, CDR1 is SGDLS and CDR2 is YYNGEE. V dropped 4 bases and J dropped 2 bases, with 8 bases sitting between them. This CDR3 is built from 13 residues. The DNA for the CDR3 is TGTGCCAGCAGCCTACCCCCCACAGATACGCAGTATTTT. This translates into CASSLPPTDTQYF.

The sample holds one count of this clone. The chain couples TRBV7-9 to TRBJ2-7, with TRBD1 identical over 7 bases. The ends lost 5 bases at V and 0 bases at J; junction bases unmatched: 7. The CDR3 runs to 15 residues. Germline V lookup: CDR1 SEHNR, CDR2 FQNEAQ (reference sequence). CDR3 residues: CASSVTGASSYEQYF. DNA of the CDR3: TGTGCCAGCAGCGTAACAGGGGCTTCCTCCTACGAGCAGTACTTC. Full variable domain (outside the CDR3, taken from reference TRBV7-9 and TRBJ2-7): DTGVSQNPRHKITKRGQNVTFRCDPISEHNRLYWYRQTLGQGPEFLTYFQNEAQLEKSRLLSDRFSAERPKGSFSTLEIQRTEQGDSAMYLCASSVTGASSYEQYFGPGTRLTVT.

This clone is a singleton in its sample. The chain carries TRBV27 and TRBJ1-6, with 9 bases matching TRBD1. CDR1 and CDR2 from the germline V gene are MNHEY and SMNVEV (reference sequence). V dropped 5 bases and J dropped 14; count of bases not matched to a gene: 7. This CDR3 comprises 13 residues. CDR3 nucleotide sequence: TGTGCCAGCAGTACAGGGACAGGGAGGACCCTCCACTTT. Its translation is CASSTGTGRTLHF.

V gene TRBV30 combines with J gene TRBJ2-2, with no clear D. Germline V gene sequence: CDR1 GTSNPN, CDR2 SVGIG (reference sequence). Between the trimmed V and J ends, which lost 0 bases and 4 bases, there was a span of 6 bases. The CDR3 sequence is 13 residues long. CDR3 in DNA: TGTGCCTGGAGTGTAGCCTTCACCGGGGAGCTGTTTTTT. Translated: CAWSVAFTGELFF.

This rearrangement joins TRBV5-1 to TRBJ2-5; possible D gene TRBD2, 5 bases. The CDR3 sequence is 15 residues long. With 2 bases removed from V and 0 bases from J, the gap between germline ends came to 11 bases. CDR1 SGHRS and CDR2 YFSETQ come from the germline V gene. The CDR3 region has the DNA TGCGCCAGCAGCTTCCGAGGGAATCACCAAGAGACCCAGTACTTC. Amino acid sequence: CASSFRGNHQETQYF.

This chain uses TRBV28 with TRBJ2-7; TRBD2 aligns across 7 bases. V trimming: 6 bases; J trimming: 2 bases; junction bases outside the gene matches: 7. From germline, CDR1 is MDHEN and CDR2 SYDVKM. The CDR3 contains 14 residues. CDR3 region: CASSRRREPYEQYF. CDR3 sequence (DNA): TGTGCCAGCAGCCGTCGGCGGGAGCCCTACGAGCAGTACTTC.

The chain links TRBV6-1 to TRBJ1-3, with TRBD1 identical over 8 bases. The CDR3 consists of 14 residues. With V trimmed by 5 bases and J by 2 bases, 2 bases remained unmatched. Germline V lookup: CDR1 MNHNS, CDR2 SASEGT. The CDR3 is CASSNRGAGNTIYF. The DNA for the CDR3 is TGTGCCAGCAGTAACAGGGGGGCTGGAAACACCATATATTTT.